The 11 T cell receptor beta chains presented below share a single source sample, sequenced in a study of T cell clonality in common variable immunodeficiency. The protocol was immunoSEQ multiplex PCR, while the TCRdb copy is restricted to in-frame clones and leaves out a portion. The sample lists about 40,000 clones, none appearing once, the ten largest making up less than 4.5%. Sequenced input: peripheral blood mononuclear cells. The receptors here all came from a person between 18 and 75 years old in good health.

This clone was observed a few times. One end of the junction fails to match germline, which may point to a read error. The CDR3 end lies 3 residues beyond the end of the read and is filled in from the germline J gene. The gene calls are TRBV2 and TRBJ2-3; D remains unclear. Germline assignment: CDR1 SNHLY and CDR2 FYNNEI. This CDR3 has 11 residues. The CDR3 bases that were read are TGTGCCACTAAAATAACAGCTACG. It encodes CATKITAT. The full-length CDR3 reads as CATKITATQYF.

This clone was detected a few times. Read coverage stops 3 residues before the CDR3 terminus; the germline J gene supplies the remainder. The chain combines TRBV19 with TRBJ1-2, with D perhaps matching TRBD1 (6 bases). The CDR3 covers 14 residues. CDR1 is LNHDA and CDR2 is SQIVND in the germline V gene (reference sequence). The CDR3 sequence is CASSITDSYDAYTF. The sequenced CDR3 bases are TGTGCCAGTAGTATCACGGACAGCTACGATGCC. The complete variable domain, with remaining parts taken from reference TRBV19 and TRBJ1-2, reads DGGITQSPKYLFRKEGQNVTLSCEQNLNHDAMYWYRQDPGQGLRLIYYSQIVNDFQKGDIAEGYSVSREKKESFPLTVTSAQKNPTAFYLCASSITDSYDAYTFGSGTRLTVV.

This clone was seen more than once but under ten times. The read halts 3 residues ahead of the CDR3 end, with the missing end drawn from the germline J gene. The chain recombines TRBV19 with TRBJ1-2; D not certain. The CDR3 runs 11 residues. Germline assignment: CDR1 LNHDA and CDR2 SQIVND (reference sequence). The covered CDR3 bases are TGTGCCAGTAGTATTACAGATACC. This gives the protein CASSITDT. The entire CDR3 sequence reads CASSITDTYTF.

Turning to this clone: The CDR3 goes on 3 residues after the read ends, and that part is filled in from the germline J gene. This chain connects TRBV6-2 or TRBV6-3 to TRBJ2-1; 10 nucleotides line up with TRBD1. CDR1 and CDR2 from the germline V gene are MNHEY and SVGEGT. Trimming removed 6 bases from V and 8 bases from J; junction bases left unmatched: 10. CDR3 length: 15 amino acids. The CDR3 sequence: CASRPDRGRGYEQFF. The covered CDR3 bases are TGTGCCAGCAGGCCAGACAGGGGGCGAGGGTATGAG.

The sample holds many counts of this clone. The covered CDR3 bases are TGTGCCAGTAGTATCTTGGCAGGGGGTCCCGGGGAG. This codes for CASSILAGGPGE. The whole CDR3 protein reads CASSILAGGPGELFF. The chain has TRBV19 and TRBJ2-2, with TRBD1 identical over 7 bases. The read comes to an end 3 residues before the CDR3 does, leaving the germline J gene to fill in the end. Germline assignment: CDR1 LNHDA and CDR2 SQIVND (reference sequence). The CDR3 runs to 15 residues. Unmatched junction bases numbered 7, after V lost 3 bases and J lost 6 bases.

Only a few counts were recorded for this clone. The missing CDR3 end, 3 residues past where the read stops, is filled in from the germline J gene. V and J are TRBV18 and TRBJ2-3, with D possibly TRBD2 on 6 matching bases. V lost 5 bases and J 2 bases, leaving 17 bases between the germline ends. CDR3 length: 16 residues. Germline V gene lookup returns CDR1 KGHSH and CDR2 LQKENI. The CDR3 is CASSSSASLYTDTQYF. Incomplete CDR3 DNA: TGTGCCAGCTCATCTAGCGCTTCCCTTTACACAGATACG.

This clone has at least ten counts. Read coverage stops 3 residues before the CDR3 terminus; the germline J gene supplies the remainder. The chain links TRBV6-4 to TRBJ1-4, with TRBD1 identical over 10 bases. Trimming at V came to 5 bases and at J to 8 bases, leaving 8 bases not matched to a gene. CDR1 is MRHNA and CDR2 is SNTAGT in the germline V gene. This CDR3 has 15 amino acids. The CDR3 region is CASSPTGQGREKLFF. The CDR3 bases that were read are TGTGCCAGCAGTCCTACGGGACAGGGGAGGGAAAAA.

This clone was observed a handful of times. The read is 3 residues too short to cover the CDR3 end, so that end is filled in from the germline J gene. J is TRBJ2-7 and V is TRBV20-1, with 8 bases that match TRBD2. CDR1 and CDR2 from the germline V gene are DFQATT and SNEGSKA (reference sequence). The CDR3 has 15 residues. Unmatched junction bases numbered 9, after V lost 0 bases and J lost 5 bases. The CDR3 is CSARDGVAGRNEQYF. The sequenced part of the CDR3 DNA is TGCAGTGCTAGAGATGGAGTAGCGGGAAGGAACGAG.

With regard to this clone: The sequenced fragment ends 3 residues before the CDR3 boundary, so the rest is inferred from the germline J gene. The chain joins TRBV11-2 to TRBJ2-7; 8 bases map to TRBD1. Trimming at V came to 5 bases and at J to 3 bases, leaving 6 bases not matched to a gene. Germline values: CDR1 SGHAT, CDR2 FQNNGV. The CDR3 has 14 amino acids. CDR3 protein: CASSPGTGNYEQYF. The CDR3 DNA, read in part, is TGTGCCAGCAGCCCAGGGACAGGCAACTACGAG.

Details on this clone: The read comes to an end 3 residues before the CDR3 does, leaving the germline J gene to fill in the end. V usage is TRBV20-1 and J usage is TRBJ2-7; D might be TRBD1 or TRBD2, each matching 7 bases. CDR3 length: 14 residues. V lost 1 base, J lost 6 bases, and 16 bases lay in between. Germline assignment: CDR1 DFQATT and CDR2 SNEGSKA (reference sequence). Partial CDR3 DNA: TGCAGTGCTAGAGCCCTCGGGGAGGGGGCCGAG. It codes for CSARALGEGAE. The entire CDR3 protein is CSARALGEGAEQYF.

The sample holds many counts of this clone. The CDR3 end is not reached by the read, which stops 3 residues before it; the germline J gene fills it in. The rearrangement links TRBV18 to TRBJ2-5; 9 bases match TRBD2. CDR1 is KGHSH, CDR2 LQKENI, per germline. The V segment lost 4 bases and the J segment 5 bases; nucleotides outside the gene matches: 8. CDR3 length: 15 residues. The CDR3 loop reads CASSRTSAVGETQYF. Incomplete CDR3 DNA: TGTGCCAGCTCACGGACTAGCGCCGTTGGGGAGACC.